This is a list of T cell receptor beta chains from one sample in a study of early T cells in non-severe SARS-CoV-2 infection. TCRdb used MiXCR to reprocess the 5' RACE reads, holding one entry per CDR3 protein. The table has about 110,000 distinct CDR3 sequences, 12% seen once. Sequences were obtained from whole blood. These receptors originate from an adult who was a healthcare worker with PCR-confirmed SARS-CoV-2 infection or an uninfected control (not recorded which). Each CDR3 is given with its conserved first and last residue. The D gene is left open where the match is weak. Clone size is shown for a subset of rows, as once, few, many or a class of expanded clone.

NA,NA,TRBV7-3,TRBJ2-3,CASSLSTGRTDTQYF,TGTGCCAGCAGCTTATCGACGGGCCGCACAGATACGCAGTATTTT
NA,many,TRBV12-3/TRBV12-4,TRBJ2-7,CASSPGRGHEQYF,TGTGCCAGCAGTCCGGGCCGAGGACACGAGCAGTACTTC
NA,NA,TRBV25-1,TRBJ1-2,CARIISQGYNRNYGYTF,TGTGCCAGGATAATTTCCCAGGGGTATAATCGGAACTATGGCTACACCTTC
TRBD1,few,TRBV7-6,TRBJ2-7,CASSIGQGGRGDEQYF,TGTGCCAGCAGCATTGGACAGGGTGGACGAGGGGACGAGCAGTACTTC
TRBD2,NA,TRBV10-2,TRBJ2-4,CASSESAPAGNIQYF,TGCGCCAGCAGTGAGTCGGCCCCAGCGGGGAACATTCAGTACTTC
NA,NA,TRBV29-1,TRBJ2-5,CTVEGKETQYF,TGCACCGTGGAGGGGAAGGAGACCCAGTACTTC
NA,NA,TRBV2,TRBJ2-3,CASSDWRTSTDTQYF,TGTGCCAGCAGTGATTGGAGAACCAGCACAGATACGCAGTATTTT
NA,NA,TRBV6-5,TRBJ1-1,CASSYSSPGAFTEAFF,TGTGCCAGCAGTTACTCGAGCCCAGGTGCCTTCACTGAAGCTTTCTTT
NA,few,TRBV20-1,TRBJ2-5,CSAKSGALGETQYF,TGCAGTGCTAAGTCGGGAGCTCTAGGGGAGACCCAGTACTTC
TRBD2,few,TRBV6-4,TRBJ2-1,CASSGTSGSNEQFF,TGTGCCAGCAGTGGGACTAGCGGGAGCAATGAGCAGTTCTTC
TRBD2,many,TRBV20-1,TRBJ2-1,CSARSLAGARVGNEQFF,TGCAGTGCTAGAAGTCTAGCGGGGGCCCGAGTCGGTAATGAGCAGTTCTTC
NA,many,TRBV28,TRBJ2-7,CASSVVRHEQYF,TGTGCCAGCTCAGTAGTGAGGCACGAGCAGTACTTC
TRBD1,few,TRBV3-1,TRBJ2-3,CASSQISGTGRGDTQYF,TGTGCCAGCAGCCAAATTTCCGGGACAGGGAGAGGAGATACGCAGTATTTT
TRBD1,NA,TRBV6-6,TRBJ1-1,CASSSGQGTEAFF,TGTGCCAGCAGCTCGGGACAGGGCACTGAAGCTTTCTTT
TRBD1,NA,TRBV18,TRBJ1-4,CASSPESGDREEKLFF,TGTGCCAGCTCACCAGAGTCTGGGGACAGGGAAGAAAAACTGTTTTTT
NA,NA,TRBV5-1,TRBJ1-3,CASSWGHPNSGNTIYF,TGCGCCAGCAGCTGGGGACACCCCAACTCTGGAAACACCATATATTTT
NA,NA,TRBV9,TRBJ1-1,CASSVGTGTAFF,TGTGCCAGCAGCGTAGGGACGGGTACGGCTTTCTTT
NA,NA,TRBV20-1,TRBJ2-3,CSARALPTDTQYF,TGCAGTGCTAGAGCCCTCCCCACAGATACGCAGTATTTT
NA,many,TRBV5-1,TRBJ2-7,CASGLGGDRSSYEQYF,TGCGCCAGCGGTCTAGGTGGCGACAGGAGCTCCTACGAGCAGTACTTC
NA,NA,TRBV27,TRBJ1-2,CASSLDRSNYGYTF,TGTGCCAGCAGTTTAGACAGGTCTAACTATGGCTACACCTTC
NA,NA,TRBV7-9,TRBJ1-1,CASSLKFLNTEAFF,TGTGCCAGCAGCTTGAAATTCTTGAACACTGAAGCTTTCTTT
NA,few,TRBV7-6,TRBJ2-2,CASSSGVQGGTGELFF,TGTGCCAGCAGCTCCGGAGTACAGGGGGGGACCGGGGAGCTGTTTTTT
NA,many,TRBV6-6,TRBJ1-1,CASSPLNMGKAFF,TGTGCCAGCAGTCCCTTAAATATGGGGAAAGCTTTCTTT
NA,few,TRBV11-2,TRBJ1-5,CASSYRQNQPQHF,TGTGCCAGCAGCTACCGTCAGAATCAGCCCCAGCATTTT